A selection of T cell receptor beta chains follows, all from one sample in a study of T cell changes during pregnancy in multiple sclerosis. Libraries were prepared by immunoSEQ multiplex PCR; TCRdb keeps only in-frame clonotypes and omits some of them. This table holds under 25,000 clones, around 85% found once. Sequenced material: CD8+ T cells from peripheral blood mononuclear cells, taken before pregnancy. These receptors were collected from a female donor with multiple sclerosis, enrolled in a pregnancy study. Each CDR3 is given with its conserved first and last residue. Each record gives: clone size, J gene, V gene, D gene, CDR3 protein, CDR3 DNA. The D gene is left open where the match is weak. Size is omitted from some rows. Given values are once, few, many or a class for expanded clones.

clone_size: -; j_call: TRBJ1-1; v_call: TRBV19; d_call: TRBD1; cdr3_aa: CASSMGQGVIAFF; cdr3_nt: TGTGCCAGTAGTATGGGACAGGGGGTAATCGCTTTCTTT
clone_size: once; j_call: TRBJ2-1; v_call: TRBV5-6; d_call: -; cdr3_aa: CASNSRGLAFVYNEQFF; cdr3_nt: TGTGCCAGCAATTCCCGGGGGTTAGCGTTTGTTTACAATGAGCAGTTCTTC
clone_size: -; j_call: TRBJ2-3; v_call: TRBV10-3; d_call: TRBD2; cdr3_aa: CAISEWGLGDTDTQYF; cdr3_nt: TGTGCCATCAGTGAGTGGGGACTAGGGGACACAGATACGCAGTATTTT
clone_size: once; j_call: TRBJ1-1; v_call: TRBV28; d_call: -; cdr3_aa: CASSLWDRNTEAFF; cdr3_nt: TGTGCCAGCAGTTTATGGGACAGGAACACTGAAGCTTTCTTT
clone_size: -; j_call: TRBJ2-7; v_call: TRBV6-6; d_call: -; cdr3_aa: CASSPFWRYEQYF; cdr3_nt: TGTGCCAGCAGTCCCTTTTGGAGATACGAGCAGTACTTC
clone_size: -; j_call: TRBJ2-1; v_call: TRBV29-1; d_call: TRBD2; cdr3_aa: CSVQTSGRVGEQFF; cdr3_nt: TGCAGCGTCCAGACTAGCGGGAGGGTAGGTGAGCAGTTCTTC
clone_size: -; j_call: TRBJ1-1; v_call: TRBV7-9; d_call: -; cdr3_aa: CASSLGHYLTEAFF; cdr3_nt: TGTGCCAGCAGCCTCGGACACTATCTCACTGAAGCTTTCTTT
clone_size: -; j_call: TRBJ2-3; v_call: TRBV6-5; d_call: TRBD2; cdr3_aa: CASSYVPGLRSDTQYF; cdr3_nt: TGTGCCAGCAGTTACGTCCCGGGACTACGTTCAGATACGCAGTATTTT
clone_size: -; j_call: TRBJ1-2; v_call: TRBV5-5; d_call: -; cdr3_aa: CASSSSGGGANYGYTF; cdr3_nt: TGTGCCAGCAGCTCCTCGGGGGGGGGAGCTAACTATGGCTACACCTTC
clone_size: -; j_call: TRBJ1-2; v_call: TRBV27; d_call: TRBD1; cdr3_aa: CASSFGTGVYGYTF; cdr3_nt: TGTGCCAGCAGTTTTGGGACAGGGGTCTATGGCTACACCTTC
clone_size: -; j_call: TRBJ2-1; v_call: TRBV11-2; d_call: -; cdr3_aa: CASSLVPGPLMGNEQFF; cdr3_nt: TGTGCCAGCAGCTTAGTGCCAGGGCCCCTAATGGGCAATGAGCAGTTCTTC
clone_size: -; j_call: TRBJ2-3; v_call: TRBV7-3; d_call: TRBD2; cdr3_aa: CASSLAGGPTDTQYF; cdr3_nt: TGTGCCAGCAGCTTAGCGGGAGGGCCAACAGATACGCAGTATTTT
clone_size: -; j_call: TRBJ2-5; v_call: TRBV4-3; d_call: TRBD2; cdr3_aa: CASSPFGAGEETQYF; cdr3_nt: TGCGCCAGCAGCCCCTTTGGGGCGGGAGAGGAGACCCAGTACTTC
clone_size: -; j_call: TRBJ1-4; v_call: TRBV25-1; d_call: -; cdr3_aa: CASSGGKLFF; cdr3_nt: TGTGCCAGCAGCGGGGGAAAACTGTTTTTT
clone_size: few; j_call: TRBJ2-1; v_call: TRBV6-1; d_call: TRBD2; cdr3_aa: CASQGLAGGRDEQFF; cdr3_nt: TGTGCCAGCCAGGGACTAGCGGGAGGGCGCGATGAGCAGTTCTTC
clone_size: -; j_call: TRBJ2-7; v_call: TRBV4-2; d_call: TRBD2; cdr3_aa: CASSHWEGYYEQYF; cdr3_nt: TGTGCCAGCAGCCACTGGGAGGGATACTACGAGCAGTACTTC
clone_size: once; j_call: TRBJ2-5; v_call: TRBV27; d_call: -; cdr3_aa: CASSFFPGETQYF; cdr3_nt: TGTGCCAGCAGTTTTTTCCCCGGGGAGACCCAGTACTTC
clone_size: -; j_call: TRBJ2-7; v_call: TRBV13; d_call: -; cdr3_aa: CASSLRSYEQYF; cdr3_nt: TGTGCCAGCAGCTTAAGGAGCTACGAGCAGTACTTC
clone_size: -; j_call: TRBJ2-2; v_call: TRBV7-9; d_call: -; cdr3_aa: CASGGVSNTGELFF; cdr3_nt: TGTGCCAGCGGCGGGGTCTCGAACACCGGGGAGCTGTTTTTT
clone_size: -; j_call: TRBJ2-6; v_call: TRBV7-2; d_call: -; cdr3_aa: CASSLAGTGEANSGANVLTF; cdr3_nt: TGTGCCAGCAGCTTAGCGGGCACAGGGGAGGCGAACTCTGGGGCCAACGTCCTGACTTTC
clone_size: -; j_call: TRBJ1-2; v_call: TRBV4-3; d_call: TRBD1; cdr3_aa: CASSQDPQGAGYGYTF; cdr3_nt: TGCGCCAGCAGCCAAGACCCCCAGGGGGCGGGCTATGGCTACACCTTC
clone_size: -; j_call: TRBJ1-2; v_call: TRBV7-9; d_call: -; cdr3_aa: CASSLQVLRGANGYTF; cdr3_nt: TGTGCCAGCAGCCTACAAGTCCTCCGGGGGGCAAATGGCTACACCTTC
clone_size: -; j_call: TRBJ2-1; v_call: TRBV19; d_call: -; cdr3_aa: CASRPSVFQRQTYNEQFF; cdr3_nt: TGTGCCAGTAGGCCTTCCGTGTTTCAGCGGCAAACCTACAATGAGCAGTTCTTC
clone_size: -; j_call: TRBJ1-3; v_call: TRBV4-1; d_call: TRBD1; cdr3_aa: CASSQIITFLDRGPGNTIYF; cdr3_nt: TGCGCCAGCAGCCAAATTATTACCTTCCTGGACAGGGGGCCTGGAAACACCATATATTTT
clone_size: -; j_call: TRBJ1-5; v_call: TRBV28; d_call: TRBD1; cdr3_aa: CASSTRNIGGAGQPQHF; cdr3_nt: TGTGCCAGCAGTACACGAAATATAGGGGGCGCGGGTCAGCCCCAGCATTTT
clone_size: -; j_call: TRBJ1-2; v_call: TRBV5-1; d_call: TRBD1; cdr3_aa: CASSDLQGANYGYTF; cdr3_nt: TGCGCCAGCAGCGATTTACAGGGGGCGAACTATGGCTACACCTTC
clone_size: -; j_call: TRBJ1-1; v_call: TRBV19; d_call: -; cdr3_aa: CASRRTVNYEAFF; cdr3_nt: TGTGCCAGTAGGCGGACAGTCAATTATGAAGCTTTCTTT
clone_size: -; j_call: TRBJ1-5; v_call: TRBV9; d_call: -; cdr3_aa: CASSISGDSNQPQHF; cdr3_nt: TGTGCCAGCAGCATATCAGGGGATAGCAATCAGCCCCAGCATTTT
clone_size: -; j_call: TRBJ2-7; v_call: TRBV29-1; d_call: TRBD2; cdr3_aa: CSGVAPSGSSYEQYF; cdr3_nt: TGCAGCGGCGTCGCCCCTAGCGGGAGCTCCTACGAGCAGTACTTC
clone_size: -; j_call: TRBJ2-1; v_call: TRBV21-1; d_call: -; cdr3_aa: CASTNNQKREITLRDNEQFF; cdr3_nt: TGTGCCAGCACGAACAACCAAAAGCGGGAGATTACCCTACGGGACAATGAGCAGTTCTTC
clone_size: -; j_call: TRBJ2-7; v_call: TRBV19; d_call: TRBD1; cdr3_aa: CASSQTGTGSSYEQYF; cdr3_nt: TGTGCCAGTAGTCAAACCGGGACAGGGTCTTCCTACGAGCAGTACTTC
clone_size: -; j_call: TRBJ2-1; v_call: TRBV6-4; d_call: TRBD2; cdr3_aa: CASSAASGYNEQFF; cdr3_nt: TGTGCCAGCAGTGCGGCTAGCGGATACAATGAGCAGTTCTTC
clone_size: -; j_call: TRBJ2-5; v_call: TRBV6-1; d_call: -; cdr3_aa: CASRLGTGESETQYF; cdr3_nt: TGTGCCAGCAGACTCGGGACGGGGGAGTCAGAGACCCAGTACTTC
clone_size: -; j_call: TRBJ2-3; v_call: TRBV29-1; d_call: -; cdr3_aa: CSVEQGSTDTQYF; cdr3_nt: TGCAGCGTTGAACAGGGAAGCACAGATACGCAGTATTTT
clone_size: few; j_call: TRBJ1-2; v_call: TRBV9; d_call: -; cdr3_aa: CASSEGTTVNYGYTF; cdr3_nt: TGTGCCAGCAGCGAAGGTACGACAGTTAACTATGGCTACACCTTC
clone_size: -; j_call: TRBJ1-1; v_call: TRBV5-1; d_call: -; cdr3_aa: CASSLAFETTNTEAFF; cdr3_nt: TGCGCCAGCAGCTTGGCTTTCGAGACAACTAACACTGAAGCTTTCTTT
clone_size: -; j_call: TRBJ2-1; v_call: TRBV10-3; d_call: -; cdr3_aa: CAISESPGDNEQFF; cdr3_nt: TGTGCCATCAGTGAGTCCCCAGGGGACAATGAGCAGTTCTTC
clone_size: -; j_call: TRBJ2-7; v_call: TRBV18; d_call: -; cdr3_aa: CASSLPGLPYEQYF; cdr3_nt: TGTGCCAGCTCACTCCCGGGACTTCCCTACGAGCAGTACTTC
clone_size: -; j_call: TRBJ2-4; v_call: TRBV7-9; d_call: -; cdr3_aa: CASSLALHENIQYF; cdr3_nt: TGTGCCAGCAGCTTAGCCTTACACGAAAACATTCAGTACTTC
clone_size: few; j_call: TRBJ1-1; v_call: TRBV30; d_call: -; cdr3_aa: CAWSQQRHTEAFF; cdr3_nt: TGTGCCTGGAGTCAACAGAGACACACTGAAGCTTTCTTT